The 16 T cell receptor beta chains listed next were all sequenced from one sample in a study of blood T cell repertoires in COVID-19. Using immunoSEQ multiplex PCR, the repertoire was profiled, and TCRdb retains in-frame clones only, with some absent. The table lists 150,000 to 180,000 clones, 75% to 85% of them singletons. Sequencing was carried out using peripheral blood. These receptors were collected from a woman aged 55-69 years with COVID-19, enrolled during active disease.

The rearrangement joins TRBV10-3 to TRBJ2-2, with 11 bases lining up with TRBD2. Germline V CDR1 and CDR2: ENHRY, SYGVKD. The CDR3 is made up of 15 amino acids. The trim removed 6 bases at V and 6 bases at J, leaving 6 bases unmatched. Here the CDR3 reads CAISPLAGAAGELFF. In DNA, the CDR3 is TGTGCCATCAGCCCACTAGCGGGGGCCGCCGGGGAGCTGTTTTTT.

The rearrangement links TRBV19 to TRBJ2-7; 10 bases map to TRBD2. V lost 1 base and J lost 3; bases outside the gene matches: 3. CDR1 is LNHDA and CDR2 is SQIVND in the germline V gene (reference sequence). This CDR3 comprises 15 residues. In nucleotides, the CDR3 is TGTGCCAGTAGTATAGGACTAGCGGGTTACTACGAGCAGTACTTC. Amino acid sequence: CASSIGLAGYYEQYF.

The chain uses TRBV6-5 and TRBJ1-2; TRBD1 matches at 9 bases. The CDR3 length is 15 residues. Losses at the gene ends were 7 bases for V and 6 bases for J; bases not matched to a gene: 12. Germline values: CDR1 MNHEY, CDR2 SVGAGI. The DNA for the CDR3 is TGTGCCAGCATCCTGGACAGGGGACTTGGGCATGGCTACACCTTC. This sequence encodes CASILDRGLGHGYTF.

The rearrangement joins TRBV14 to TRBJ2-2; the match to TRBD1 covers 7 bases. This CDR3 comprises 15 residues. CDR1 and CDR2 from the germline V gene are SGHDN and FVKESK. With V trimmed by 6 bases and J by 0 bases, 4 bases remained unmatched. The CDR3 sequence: CASRPGTANTGELFF. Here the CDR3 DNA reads TGTGCCAGCAGGCCCGGGACAGCGAACACCGGGGAGCTGTTTTTT.

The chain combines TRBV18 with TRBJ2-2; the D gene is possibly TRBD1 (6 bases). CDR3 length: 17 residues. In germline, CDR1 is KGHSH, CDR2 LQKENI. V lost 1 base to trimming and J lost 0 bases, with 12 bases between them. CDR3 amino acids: CASSPQDSTTNTGELFF. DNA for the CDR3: TGTGCCAGCTCACCACAGGACAGTACGACGAACACCGGGGAGCTGTTTTTT. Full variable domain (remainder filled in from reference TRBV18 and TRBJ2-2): NAGVMQNPRHLVRRRGQEARLRCSPMKGHSHVYWYRQLPEEGLKFMVYLQKENIIDESGMPKERFSAEFPKEGPSILRIQQVVRGDSAAYFCASSPQDSTTNTGELFFGEGSRLTVL.

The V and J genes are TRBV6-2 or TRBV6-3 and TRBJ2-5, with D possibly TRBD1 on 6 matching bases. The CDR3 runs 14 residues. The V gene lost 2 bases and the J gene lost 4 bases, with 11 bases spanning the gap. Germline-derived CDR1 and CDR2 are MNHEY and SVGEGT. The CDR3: CASSYGQGRETQYF. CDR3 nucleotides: TGTGCCAGCAGTTACGGGCAGGGGAGAGAGACCCAGTACTTC.

CDR3 loop: CASSPHPGETQYF. The CDR3 DNA sequence: TGTGCCAGCAGCCCGCATCCGGGTGAGACCCAGTACTTC. This sequence joins TRBV7-3 and TRBJ2-5; D call uncertain. Deletions cut 5 bases from V and 5 bases from J, with 12 bases between. Germline CDR1 is SGHTA and CDR2 is FQGTGA. CDR3 length equals 13 residues.

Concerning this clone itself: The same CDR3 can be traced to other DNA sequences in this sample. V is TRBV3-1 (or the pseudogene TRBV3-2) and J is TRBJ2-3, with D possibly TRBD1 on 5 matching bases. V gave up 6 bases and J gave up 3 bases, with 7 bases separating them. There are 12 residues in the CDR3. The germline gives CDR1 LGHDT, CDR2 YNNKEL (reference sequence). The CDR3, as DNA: TGTGCCAGCAGTAGGGGTACAGATACGCAGTATTTT. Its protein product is CASSRGTDTQYF.

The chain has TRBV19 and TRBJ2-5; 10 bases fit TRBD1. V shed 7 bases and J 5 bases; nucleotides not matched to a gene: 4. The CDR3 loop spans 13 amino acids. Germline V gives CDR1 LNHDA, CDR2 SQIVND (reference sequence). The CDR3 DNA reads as TGTGCCAGTAAGGGACAGGGGAGGGAGACCCAGTACTTC. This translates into CASKGQGRETQYF.

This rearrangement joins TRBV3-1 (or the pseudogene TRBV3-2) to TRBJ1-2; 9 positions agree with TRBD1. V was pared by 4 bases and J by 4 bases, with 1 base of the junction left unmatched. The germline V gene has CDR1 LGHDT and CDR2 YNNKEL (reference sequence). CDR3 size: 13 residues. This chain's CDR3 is CASSPGQGYGYTF. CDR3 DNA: TGTGCCAGCAGCCCGGGACAGGGCTATGGCTACACCTTC.

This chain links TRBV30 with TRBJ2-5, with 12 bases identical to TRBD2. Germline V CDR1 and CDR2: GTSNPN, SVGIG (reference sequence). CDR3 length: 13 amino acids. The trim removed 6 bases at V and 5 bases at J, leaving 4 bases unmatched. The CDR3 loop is CACPGTSGETQYF. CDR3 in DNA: TGTGCCTGTCCGGGGACTAGCGGGGAGACCCAGTACTTC.

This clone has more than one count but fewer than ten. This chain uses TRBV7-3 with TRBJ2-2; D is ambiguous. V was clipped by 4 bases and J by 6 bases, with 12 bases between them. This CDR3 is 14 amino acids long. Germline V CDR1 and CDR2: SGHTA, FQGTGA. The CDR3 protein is CASSSHRRAGELFF. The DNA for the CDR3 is TGTGCCAGCAGCTCGCATCGCCGCGCCGGGGAGCTGTTTTTT.

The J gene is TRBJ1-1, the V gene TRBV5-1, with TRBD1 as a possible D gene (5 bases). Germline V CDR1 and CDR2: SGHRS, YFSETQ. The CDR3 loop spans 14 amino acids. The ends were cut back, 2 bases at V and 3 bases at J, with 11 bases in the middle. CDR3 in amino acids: CASSFSGLDTEAFF. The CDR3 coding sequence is TGCGCCAGCAGCTTTTCAGGGCTGGACACTGAAGCTTTCTTT.

CDR3 amino acids: CASSLVQGTEAFF. The CDR3 coding sequence is TGTGCCAGCAGCTTGGTACAGGGCACTGAAGCTTTCTTT. The V and J genes are TRBV5-5 and TRBJ1-1, with D possibly TRBD1 on 6 matching bases. Germline V gene lookup returns CDR1 SGHKS and CDR2 YYEKEE (reference sequence). Trimming cost V 0 bases and J 4 bases, with 7 bases left between them. This CDR3 has 13 residues.

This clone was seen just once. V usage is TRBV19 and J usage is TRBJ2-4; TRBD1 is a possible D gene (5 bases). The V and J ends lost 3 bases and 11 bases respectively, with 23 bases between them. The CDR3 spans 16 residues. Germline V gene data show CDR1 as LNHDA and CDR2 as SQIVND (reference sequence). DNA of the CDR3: TGTGCCAGTAGTATCGGGCTGGGTACAGGCCAAACGGTTCAGTACTTC. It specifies CASSIGLGTGQTVQYF.

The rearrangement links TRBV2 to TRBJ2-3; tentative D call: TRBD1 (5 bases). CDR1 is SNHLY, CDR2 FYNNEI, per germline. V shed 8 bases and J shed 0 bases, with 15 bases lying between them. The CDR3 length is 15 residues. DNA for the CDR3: TGTGCCAGCTGGGGCTTACTAACTAGCACAGATACGCAGTATTTT. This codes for CASWGLLTSTDTQYF.